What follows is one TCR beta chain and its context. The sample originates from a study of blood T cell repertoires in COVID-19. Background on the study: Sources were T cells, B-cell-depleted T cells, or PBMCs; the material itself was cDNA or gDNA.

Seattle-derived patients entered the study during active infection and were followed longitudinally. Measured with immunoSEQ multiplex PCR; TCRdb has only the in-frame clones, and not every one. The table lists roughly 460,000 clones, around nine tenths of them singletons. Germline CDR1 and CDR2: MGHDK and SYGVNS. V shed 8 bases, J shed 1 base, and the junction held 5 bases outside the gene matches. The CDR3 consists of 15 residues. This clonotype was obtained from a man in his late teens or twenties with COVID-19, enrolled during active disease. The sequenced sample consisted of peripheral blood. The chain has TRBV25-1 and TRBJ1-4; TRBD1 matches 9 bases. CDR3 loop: CASGGQGETNEKLFF. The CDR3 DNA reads TGTGCCAGCGGGGGACAGGGTGAAACTAATGAAAAACTGTTTTTT.